Listed below are T cell receptor beta chains from one sample, sequenced in a study of blood T cell repertoires in COVID-19. Only in-frame clones appear in the TCRdb table, and some are missing; sequencing was by immunoSEQ multiplex PCR. This sample has roughly 150,000 clones, with about 83% found just once. The sequenced material came from peripheral blood. These receptors all stem from an elderly woman with acute or convalescent COVID-19. Both conserved end residues are part of each CDR3. D genes are given only for firm matches. Some rows have no size entry. The others give once, few or many, or a class for an expanded clone.

j_call	clone_size	d_call	v_call	cdr3_aa	cdr3_nt
TRBJ1-5	few	-	TRBV28	CASSLIQGIQPQHF	TGTGCCAGCAGTTTGATCCAGGGCATTCAGCCCCAGCATTTT
TRBJ1-1	once	TRBD1	TRBV6-5	CASRTHRGGNTEAFF	TGTGCCAGCAGGACCCACAGGGGCGGGAACACTGAAGCTTTCTTT
TRBJ1-2	-	-	TRBV6-5	CASSYTNRDGYTF	TGTGCCAGCAGTTACACAAACAGGGATGGCTACACCTTC
TRBJ2-1	-	-	TRBV4-1	CASSQDWSGGEQFF	TGCGCCAGCAGCCAAGACTGGTCCGGAGGTGAGCAGTTCTTC
TRBJ2-7	few	TRBD1	TRBV5-4	CASSSPTGSDEQYF	TGTGCCAGCAGCTCACCGACAGGGTCCGACGAGCAGTACTTC
TRBJ2-7	-	TRBD1	TRBV19	CASSIPSWQGAYEQYF	TGTGCCAGTAGTATACCCTCGTGGCAGGGGGCGTACGAGCAGTACTTC
TRBJ2-7	few	TRBD1	TRBV27	CASSLSGGQGSSYEQYF	TGTGCCAGCAGTTTATCGGGGGGACAGGGCAGCTCCTACGAGCAGTACTTC
TRBJ2-2	-	TRBD1	TRBV5-6	CASSRARTGRNTGELFF	TGTGCCAGCAGCCGGGCCCGGACAGGGAGGAACACCGGGGAGCTGTTTTTT
TRBJ1-1	-	-	TRBV5-6	CASSFYRVNTEAFF	TGTGCCAGCAGCTTTTACAGGGTGAACACTGAAGCTTTCTTT
TRBJ2-2	-	-	TRBV5-1	CASSFGGGNAGELFF	TGCGCCAGCAGCTTTGGAGGGGGCAACGCCGGGGAGCTGTTTTTT
TRBJ2-3	-	-	TRBV19	CASRAATTDTQYF	TGTGCCAGTAGGGCGGCTACCACAGATACGCAGTATTTT
TRBJ2-1	-	TRBD2	TRBV5-4	CASSSGTSGRGNEQFF	TGTGCCAGCAGCTCTGGGACTAGCGGCCGGGGGAATGAGCAGTTCTTC
TRBJ2-3	-	TRBD2	TRBV6-5	CASSLTSGRADTQYF	TGTGCCAGCAGCCTTACTAGCGGGAGGGCAGATACGCAGTATTTT
TRBJ2-5	-	TRBD2	TRBV15	CATSVPSGRETQYF	TGTGCCACCAGCGTCCCTAGCGGGAGAGAGACCCAGTACTTC
TRBJ1-1	-	-	TRBV29-1	CSVVMRANTEAFF	TGCAGCGTTGTCATGAGGGCGAACACTGAAGCTTTCTTT
TRBJ1-6	-	-	TRBV2	CASRTGPWNSPLHF	TGTGCCAGCCGTACAGGGCCCTGGAATTCACCCCTCCACTTT
TRBJ2-7	-	-	TRBV5-6	CASSFFGISYEQYF	TGTGCCAGCAGCTTCTTCGGGATCTCCTACGAGCAGTACTTC
TRBJ2-7	once	-	TRBV5-1	CASSQPGVHEQYF	TGCGCCAGCAGCCAGCCGGGAGTACACGAGCAGTACTTC
TRBJ2-3	-	-	TRBV5-1	CASSLGTFPDTQYF	TGCGCCAGCAGCCTCGGGACATTCCCAGATACGCAGTATTTT
TRBJ1-5	-	-	TRBV29-1	CSVQDRNQPQHF	TGCAGCGTCCAGGACAGAAATCAGCCCCAGCATTTT